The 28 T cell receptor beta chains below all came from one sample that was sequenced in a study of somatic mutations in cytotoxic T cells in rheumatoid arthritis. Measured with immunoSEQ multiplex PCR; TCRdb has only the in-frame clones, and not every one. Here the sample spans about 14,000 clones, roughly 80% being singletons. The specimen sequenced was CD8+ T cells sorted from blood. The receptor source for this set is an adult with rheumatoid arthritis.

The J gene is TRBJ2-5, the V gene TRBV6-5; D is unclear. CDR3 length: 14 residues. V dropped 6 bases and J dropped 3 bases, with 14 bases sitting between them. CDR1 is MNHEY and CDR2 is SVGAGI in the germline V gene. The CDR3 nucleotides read TGTGCCAGCAGGCCAGTGTGGGCGGAAGAGACCCAGTACTTC. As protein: CASRPVWAEETQYF.

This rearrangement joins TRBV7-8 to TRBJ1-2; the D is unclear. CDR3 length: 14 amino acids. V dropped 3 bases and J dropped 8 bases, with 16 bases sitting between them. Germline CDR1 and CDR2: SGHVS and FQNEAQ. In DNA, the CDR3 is TGTGCCAGCAGCTTTTCTCACAACCCCAACGGCTACACCTTC. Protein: CASSFSHNPNGYTF.

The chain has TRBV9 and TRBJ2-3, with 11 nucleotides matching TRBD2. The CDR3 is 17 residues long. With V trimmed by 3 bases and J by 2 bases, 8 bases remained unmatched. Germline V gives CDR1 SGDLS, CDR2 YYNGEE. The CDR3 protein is CASSEQGLAAITDTQYF. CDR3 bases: TGTGCCAGCAGCGAACAGGGACTAGCGGCGATCACAGATACGCAGTATTTT.

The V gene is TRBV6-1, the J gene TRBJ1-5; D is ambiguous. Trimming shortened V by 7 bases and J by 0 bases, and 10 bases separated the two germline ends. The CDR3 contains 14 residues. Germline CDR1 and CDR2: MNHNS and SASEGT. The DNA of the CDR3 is TGTGCCAGCATGTTCTTTTATAGCAATCAGCCCCAGCATTTT. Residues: CASMFFYSNQPQHF.

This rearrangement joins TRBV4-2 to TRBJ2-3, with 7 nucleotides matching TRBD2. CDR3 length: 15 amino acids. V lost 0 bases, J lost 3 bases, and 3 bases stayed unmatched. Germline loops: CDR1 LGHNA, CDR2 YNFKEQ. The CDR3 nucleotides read TGTGCCAGCAGCCAAGATCCCGGGGGGACAGATACGCAGTATTTT. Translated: CASSQDPGGTDTQYF.

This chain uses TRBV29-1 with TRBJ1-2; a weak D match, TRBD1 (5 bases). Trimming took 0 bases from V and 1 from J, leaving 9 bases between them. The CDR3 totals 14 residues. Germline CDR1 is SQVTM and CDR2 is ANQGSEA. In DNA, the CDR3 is TGCAGCGTTGAAGAAGGGGCCCTTAACTATGGCTACACCTTC. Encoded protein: CSVEEGALNYGYTF. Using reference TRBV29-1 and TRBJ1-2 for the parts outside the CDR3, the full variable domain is SAVISQKPSRDICQRGTSLTIQCQVDSQVTMMFWYRQQPGQSLTLIATANQGSEATYESGFVIDKFPISRPNLTFSTLTVSNMSPEDSSIYLCSVEEGALNYGYTFGSGTRLTVV.

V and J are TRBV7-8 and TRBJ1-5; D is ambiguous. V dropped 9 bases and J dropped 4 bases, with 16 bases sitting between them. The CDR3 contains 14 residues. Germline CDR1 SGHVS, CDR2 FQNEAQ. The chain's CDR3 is CARNIVGLNQPQHF. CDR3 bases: TGTGCCAGAAATATTGTAGGGTTGAATCAGCCCCAGCATTTT.

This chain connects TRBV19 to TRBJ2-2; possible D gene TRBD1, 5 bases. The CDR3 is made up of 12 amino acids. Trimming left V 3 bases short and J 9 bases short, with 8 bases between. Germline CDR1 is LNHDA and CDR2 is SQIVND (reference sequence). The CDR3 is CASSIGARELFF. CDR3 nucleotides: TGTGCCAGTAGTATTGGGGCCCGGGAGCTGTTTTTT.

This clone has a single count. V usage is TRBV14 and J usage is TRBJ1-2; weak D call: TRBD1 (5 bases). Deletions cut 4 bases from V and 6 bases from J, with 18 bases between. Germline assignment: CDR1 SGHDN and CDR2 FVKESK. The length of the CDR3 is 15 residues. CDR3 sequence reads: CASSRIGTSPDGYTF. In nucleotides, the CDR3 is TGTGCCAGCAGCCGAATAGGGACCTCCCCGGATGGCTACACCTTC.

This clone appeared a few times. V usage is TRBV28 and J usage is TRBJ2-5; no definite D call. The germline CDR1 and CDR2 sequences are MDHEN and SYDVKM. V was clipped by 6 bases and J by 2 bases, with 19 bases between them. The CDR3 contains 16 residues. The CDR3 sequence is CASSPSTQLPQETQYF. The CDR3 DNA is TGTGCCAGCAGCCCCTCCACCCAGCTACCACAAGAGACCCAGTACTTC. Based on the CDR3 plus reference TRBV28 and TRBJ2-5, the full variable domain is DVKVTQSSRYLVKRTGEKVFLECVQDMDHENMFWYRQDPGLGLRLIYFSYDVKMKEKGDIPEGYSVSREKKERFSLILESASTNQTSMYLCASSPSTQLPQETQYFGPGTRLLVL.

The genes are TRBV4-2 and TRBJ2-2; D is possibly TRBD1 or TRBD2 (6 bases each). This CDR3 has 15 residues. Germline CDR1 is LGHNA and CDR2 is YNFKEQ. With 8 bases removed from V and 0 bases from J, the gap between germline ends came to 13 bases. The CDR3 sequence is CASGGQGTNTGELFF. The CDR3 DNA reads TGTGCCAGCGGGGGGCAGGGGACGAACACCGGGGAGCTGTTTTTT.

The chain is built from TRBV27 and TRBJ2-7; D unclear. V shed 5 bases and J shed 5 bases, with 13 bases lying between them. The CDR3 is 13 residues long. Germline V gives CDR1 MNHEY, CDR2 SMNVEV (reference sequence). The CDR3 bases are TGTGCCAGCAGTCCACCCGGAAGGCACGAGCAGTACTTC. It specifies CASSPPGRHEQYF.

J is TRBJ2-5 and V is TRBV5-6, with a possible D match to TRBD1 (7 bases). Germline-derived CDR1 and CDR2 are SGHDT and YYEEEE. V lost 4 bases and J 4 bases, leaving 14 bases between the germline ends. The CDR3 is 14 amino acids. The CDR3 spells CASSPGGFGETQYF. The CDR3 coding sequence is TGTGCCAGCAGCCCAGGGGGGTTTGGAGAGACCCAGTACTTC.

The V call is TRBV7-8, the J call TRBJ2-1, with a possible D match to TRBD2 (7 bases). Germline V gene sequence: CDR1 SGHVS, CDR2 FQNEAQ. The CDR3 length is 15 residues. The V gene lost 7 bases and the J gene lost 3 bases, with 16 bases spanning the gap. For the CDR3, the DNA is TGTGCCAGCATCCTAGGGAGGGGGGGCTACAATGAGCAGTTCTTC. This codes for CASILGRGGYNEQFF.

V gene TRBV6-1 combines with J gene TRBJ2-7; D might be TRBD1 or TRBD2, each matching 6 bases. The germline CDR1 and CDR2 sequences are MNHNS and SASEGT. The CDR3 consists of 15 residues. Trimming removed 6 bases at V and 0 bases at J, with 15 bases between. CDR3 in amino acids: CASSPPRGLSYEQYF. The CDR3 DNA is TGTGCCAGCAGCCCCCCCAGGGGACTCTCCTACGAGCAGTACTTC.

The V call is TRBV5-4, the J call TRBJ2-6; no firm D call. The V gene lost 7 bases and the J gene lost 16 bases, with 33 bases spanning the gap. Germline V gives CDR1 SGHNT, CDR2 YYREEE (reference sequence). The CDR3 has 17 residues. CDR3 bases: TGTGCCAGCGTCCCGGACGTACAGACAAAGTCGGGCCAACGTCTGACTTTC. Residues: CASVPDVQTKSGQRLTF.

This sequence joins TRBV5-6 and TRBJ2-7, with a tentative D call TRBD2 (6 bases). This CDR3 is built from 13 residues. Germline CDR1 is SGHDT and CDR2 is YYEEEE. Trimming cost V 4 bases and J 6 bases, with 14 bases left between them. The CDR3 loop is CASSRVGGREQYF. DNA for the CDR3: TGTGCCAGCAGCCGGGTGGGGGGTCGCGAGCAGTACTTC.

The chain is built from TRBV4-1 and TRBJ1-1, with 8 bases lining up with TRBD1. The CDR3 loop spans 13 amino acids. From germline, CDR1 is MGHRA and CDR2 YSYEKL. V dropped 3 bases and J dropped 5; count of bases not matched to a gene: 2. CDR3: CASSHNRGTEAFF. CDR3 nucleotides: TGCGCCAGCAGCCACAACAGGGGGACTGAAGCTTTCTTT.

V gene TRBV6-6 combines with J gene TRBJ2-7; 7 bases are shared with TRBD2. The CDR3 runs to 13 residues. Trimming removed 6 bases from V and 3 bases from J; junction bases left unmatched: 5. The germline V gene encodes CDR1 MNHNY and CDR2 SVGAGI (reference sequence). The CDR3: CASSPGTNYEQYF. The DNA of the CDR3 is TGTGCCAGCAGCCCCGGGACTAACTACGAGCAGTACTTC.

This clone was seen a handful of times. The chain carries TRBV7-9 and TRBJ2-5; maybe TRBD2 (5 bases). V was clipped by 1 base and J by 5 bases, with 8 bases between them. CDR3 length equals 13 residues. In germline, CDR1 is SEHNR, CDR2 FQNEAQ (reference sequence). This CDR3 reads CASSLGGWETQYF. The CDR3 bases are TGTGCCAGCAGCTTAGGAGGGTGGGAGACCCAGTACTTC.

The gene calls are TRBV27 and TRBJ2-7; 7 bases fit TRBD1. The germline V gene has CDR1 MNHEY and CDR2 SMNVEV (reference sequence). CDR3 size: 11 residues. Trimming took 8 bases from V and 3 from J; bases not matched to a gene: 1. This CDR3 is CASWTGYEQYF. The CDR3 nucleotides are TGTGCCAGCTGGACAGGCTACGAGCAGTACTTC.

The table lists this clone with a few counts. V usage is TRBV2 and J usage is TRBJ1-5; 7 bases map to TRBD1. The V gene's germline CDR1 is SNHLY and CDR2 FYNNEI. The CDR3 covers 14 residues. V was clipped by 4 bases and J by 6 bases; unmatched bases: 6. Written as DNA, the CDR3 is TGTGCCAGCAGTGGGCCAGGGGGGAGTCAGCCCCAGCATTTT. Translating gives CASSGPGGSQPQHF.

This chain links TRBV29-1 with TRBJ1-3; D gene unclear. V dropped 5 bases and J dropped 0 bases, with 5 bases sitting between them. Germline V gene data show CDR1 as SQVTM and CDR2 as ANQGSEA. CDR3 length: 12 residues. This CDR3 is CSVPGSGNTIYF. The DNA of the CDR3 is TGCAGCGTTCCAGGCTCTGGAAACACCATATATTTT.

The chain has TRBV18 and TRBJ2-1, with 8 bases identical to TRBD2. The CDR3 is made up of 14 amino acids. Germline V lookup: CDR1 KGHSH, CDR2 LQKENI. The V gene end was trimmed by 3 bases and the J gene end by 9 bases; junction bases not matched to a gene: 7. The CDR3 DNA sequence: TGTGCCAGCTCACCGCTGGACGGGGGGGCTGAGCAGTTCTTC. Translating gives CASSPLDGGAEQFF.

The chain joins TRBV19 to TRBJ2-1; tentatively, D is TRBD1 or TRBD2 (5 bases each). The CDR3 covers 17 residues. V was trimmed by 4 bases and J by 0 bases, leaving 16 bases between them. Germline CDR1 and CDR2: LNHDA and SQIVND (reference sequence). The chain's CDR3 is CASSSSVRGHSYNEQFF. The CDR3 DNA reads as TGTGCCAGTAGTAGTTCGGTGAGGGGCCACTCCTACAATGAGCAGTTCTTC.

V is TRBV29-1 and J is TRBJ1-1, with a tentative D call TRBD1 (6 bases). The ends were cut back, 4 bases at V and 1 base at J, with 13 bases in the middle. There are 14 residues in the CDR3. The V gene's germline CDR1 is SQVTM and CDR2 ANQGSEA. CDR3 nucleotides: TGCAGCGTTGGGAACAGGGAACGGAACACTGAAGCTTTCTTT. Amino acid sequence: CSVGNRERNTEAFF.

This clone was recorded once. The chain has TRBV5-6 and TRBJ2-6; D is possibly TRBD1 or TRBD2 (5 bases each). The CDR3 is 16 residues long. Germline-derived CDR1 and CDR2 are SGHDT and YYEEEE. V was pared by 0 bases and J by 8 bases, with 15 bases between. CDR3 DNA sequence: TGTGCCAGCAGCTTGGGACAGAGGGTTATTACCAACGTCCTGACTTTC. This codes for CASSLGQRVITNVLTF.

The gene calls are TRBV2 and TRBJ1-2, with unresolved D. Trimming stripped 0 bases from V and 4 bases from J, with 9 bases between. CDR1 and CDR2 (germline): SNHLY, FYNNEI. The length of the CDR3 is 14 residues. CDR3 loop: CASSEASRGYGYTF. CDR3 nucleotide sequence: TGTGCCAGCAGTGAAGCCTCGCGAGGCTATGGCTACACCTTC.